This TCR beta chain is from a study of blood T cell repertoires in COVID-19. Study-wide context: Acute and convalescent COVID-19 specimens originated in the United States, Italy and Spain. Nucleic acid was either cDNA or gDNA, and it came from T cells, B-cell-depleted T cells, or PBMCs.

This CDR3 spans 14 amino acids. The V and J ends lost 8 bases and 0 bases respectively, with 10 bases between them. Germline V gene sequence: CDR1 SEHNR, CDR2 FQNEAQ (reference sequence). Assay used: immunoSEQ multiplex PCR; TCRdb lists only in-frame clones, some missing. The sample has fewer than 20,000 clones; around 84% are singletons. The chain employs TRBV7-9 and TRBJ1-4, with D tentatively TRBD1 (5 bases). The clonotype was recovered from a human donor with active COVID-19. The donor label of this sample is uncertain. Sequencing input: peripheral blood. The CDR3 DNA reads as TGTGCCAGCGTATCGACAGCAACTAATGAAAAACTGTTTTTT. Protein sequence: CASVSTATNEKLFF.